The clone carrying this TCR beta chain was seen more than once but under ten times. The antigen remains unidentified. Each CDR3 protein is one row after TCRdb ran MiXCR on the 5' RACE reads. The table shows roughly 400,000 distinct CDR3 sequences, with 20% to 25% occurring only once. The data stem from a study of CD8 T cells in ankylosing spondylitis. General study findings and limits: Blood from ankylosing spondylitis patients appeared to carry a characteristic roughly 8-variant TCR beta motif.

The CDR3 sequence is 13 residues long. Germline V gene sequence: CDR1 SGHRS, CDR2 YFSETQ. Trimming at V came to 3 bases and at J to 4 bases, leaving 3 bases not matched to a gene. The sequence derives from a male donor with ankylosing spondylitis. V is TRBV5-1 and J is TRBJ2-7; 8 nucleotides match TRBD2. The sequenced material came from blood, either unsorted or a sorted T cell fraction (not recorded which). This CDR3 is CASSWTSRYEQYF. CDR3 in DNA: TGCGCCAGCAGCTGGACTAGCCGATACGAGCAGTACTTC. The full variable domain, with the rest looked up from reference TRBV5-1 and TRBJ2-7, is KAGVTQTPRYLIKTRGQQVTLSCSPISGHRSVSWYQQTPGQGLQFLFEYFSETQRNKGNFPGRFSGRQFSNSRSEMNVSTLELGDSALYLCASSWTSRYEQYFGPGTRLTVT.